This T cell receptor (beta chain) was sequenced in a study of blood T cell repertoires in COVID-19. Looking at the study overall: Italy, Spain and the United States were the sources of the convalescent and acute COVID-19 samples. PBMCs, B-cell-depleted T cells, or T cells were the source of the cDNA or gDNA that made up the material.

Only in-frame clones appear in the TCRdb table, and some are missing; sequencing was by immunoSEQ multiplex PCR. Counted here are under 250,000 clones, 65% to 90% occurring once; the ten biggest clones make up about 8.9%. The age range of participants was about 18 to 89 years, with residence in under 25 US areas. Cohorts were determined from participant-reported clinical history. Germline V gives CDR1 KGHSH, CDR2 LQKENI. After removal of 6 bases from V and 7 bases from J, the junction contained 11 bases not matched to a gene. The CDR3 runs to 14 residues. Specimen: PBMCs or T cells enriched from blood (not recorded which). This rearrangement joins TRBV18 to TRBJ1-2; 7 bases line up with TRBD1. The source of this sequence is a woman aged 45-60 years with acute COVID-19. The CDR3 DNA is TGTGCCAGCTCCAAACTCGAGGGGGCTATTGGCTACACCTTC. Protein product: CASSKLEGAIGYTF.